Following are 18 T cell receptor beta chains from one sample sequenced in a study of blood T cell repertoires in COVID-19 (dated by TCRdb to the early 2020s). The method behind the library was the immunoSEQ multiplex PCR assay. TCRdb holds this immuneACCESS table with in-frame rearrangements only. Some clones are missing; in checked studies, unresolved V genes explain under half, and the rest has no known cause. The sample table shows 250,000 or so clones, and roughly 82% are seen once. About 12% of the sample is held by the ten biggest clonotypes. The sample was peripheral blood. Receptors were obtained from a man older than 75 with acute or convalescent COVID-19.

V usage is TRBV24-1 and J usage is TRBJ2-7, with D possibly being TRBD1 (5 bases). V lost 5 bases to trimming and J lost 6 bases, with 13 bases between them. In germline, CDR1 is KGHDR, CDR2 SFDVKD. The CDR3 loop spans 13 amino acids. The CDR3 DNA reads TGTGCCACCAGTGCCTTAGGGGCTGGCGAGCAGTACTTC. Residues: CATSALGAGEQYF.

This clone has just a few counts. The rearrangement uses TRBV6-5 and TRBJ1-5, with 9 positions matching TRBD1. Germline V CDR1 and CDR2: MNHEY, SVGAGI. This CDR3 is built from 15 residues. V lost 5 bases, J lost 4 bases, and 6 bases stayed unmatched. CDR3 region: CASSLTGGANQPQHF. CDR3 DNA: TGTGCCAGCAGTCTTACAGGGGGCGCAAATCAGCCCCAGCATTTT.

This sequence joins TRBV28 and TRBJ1-2; TRBD1 aligns across 8 bases. The germline V gene has CDR1 MDHEN and CDR2 SYDVKM. This CDR3 is built from 16 residues. The trim removed 4 bases at V and 8 bases at J, leaving 15 bases unmatched. The CDR3 bases are TGTGCCAGCAGTTCACCCCTCGGACAGGGAGTAAGCGGCTACACCTTC. It encodes CASSSPLGQGVSGYTF.

V is TRBV6-6 and J is TRBJ1-5; maybe TRBD1 (5 bases). The germline CDR1 and CDR2 sequences are MNHNY and SVGAGI (reference sequence). The CDR3 has 15 residues. Deletions cut 6 bases from V and 4 bases from J, with 16 bases between. CDR3 amino acids: CASRTVGGGNQPQHF. The CDR3 DNA reads as TGTGCCAGCAGGACCGTGGGGGGAGGAAATCAGCCCCAGCATTTT.

The chain links TRBV18 to TRBJ2-2, with D tentatively TRBD2 (6 bases). The germline CDR1 and CDR2 sequences are KGHSH and LQKENI. The ends were cut back, 1 base at V and 1 base at J, with 7 bases in the middle. This CDR3 is 15 amino acids long. This CDR3 is CASSPLSGNTGELFF. Written as DNA, the CDR3 is TGTGCCAGCTCACCACTTAGCGGGAACACCGGGGAGCTGTTTTTT.

The chain is built from TRBV12-3 or TRBV12-4 and TRBJ2-1; 7 bases are a match to TRBD2. V gave up 6 bases and J gave up 6 bases; unmatched junction bases: 5. This CDR3 contains 13 residues. The CDR3 DNA reads as TGTGCCAGCAGCCCGACTAGCCTCAATGAGCAGTTCTTC. Translation gives CASSPTSLNEQFF.

The chain combines TRBV28 with TRBJ1-5; TRBD1 is a possible D gene (6 bases). V dropped 5 bases and J dropped 1 base, with 12 bases sitting between them. This CDR3 comprises 15 residues. Germline CDR1 reads MDHEN; CDR2 reads SYDVKM. CDR3 DNA sequence: TGTGCCAGCAGTCACAGGGAATCAAGCAATCAGCCCCAGCATTTT. Its translation: CASSHRESSNQPQHF.

The chain combines TRBV3-1 (or the pseudogene TRBV3-2) with TRBJ1-4; perhaps TRBD1 as D (6 bases). Germline V lookup: CDR1 LGHDT, CDR2 YNNKEL (reference sequence). This CDR3 is built from 14 residues. Trimming took 4 bases from V and 3 from J, leaving 9 bases between them. The CDR3 nucleotides are TGTGCCAGCAGCCTTGGACAGCCTAATGAAAAACTGTTTTTT. This gives the protein CASSLGQPNEKLFF.

The chain combines TRBV2 with TRBJ2-7; the D is unclear. The germline V gene has CDR1 SNHLY and CDR2 FYNNEI. The CDR3 is 14 amino acids. V dropped 3 bases and J dropped 0 bases, with 9 bases sitting between them. This CDR3 reads CASSELSGSYEQYF. CDR3 DNA sequence: TGTGCCAGCAGTGAGTTGTCAGGCTCCTACGAGCAGTACTTC.

There are a few counts of this clone. This chain connects TRBV4-1 to TRBJ2-2; D is possibly TRBD1 (5 bases). V shed 5 bases and J shed 2 bases, with 9 bases lying between them. CDR3 length equals 14 residues. CDR1 and CDR2 from the germline V gene are MGHRA and YSYEKL. As DNA, the CDR3 is TGCGCCAGCAGCAACTGGGGCAACACCGGGGAGCTGTTTTTT. Amino acid sequence: CASSNWGNTGELFF.

CDR3 coding DNA: TGTGCCATCAGTGAGGAGGCTCCCCTTTTTGGAGCAAATTCACCCCTCCACTTT. It encodes CAISEEAPLFGANSPLHF. V gene TRBV10-3 combines with J gene TRBJ1-6; the D is unclear. The CDR3 sequence is 18 residues long. In germline, CDR1 is ENHRY, CDR2 SYGVKD. The V and J ends lost 2 bases and 7 bases respectively, with 21 bases between them.

The V gene is TRBV6-2 or TRBV6-3, the J gene TRBJ2-7, with 8 bases fitting TRBD2. The V gene's germline CDR1 is MNHEY and CDR2 SVGEGT. Trimming removed 4 bases from V and 5 bases from J; junction bases left unmatched: 10. The CDR3 sequence is 15 residues long. The CDR3 loop reads CASSFRGGETHEQYF. CDR3 nucleotide sequence: TGTGCCAGCAGTTTTCGGGGGGGGGAAACCCACGAGCAGTACTTC.

This chain connects TRBV18 to TRBJ1-1; a weak D match, TRBD1 (5 bases). The V gene's germline CDR1 is KGHSH and CDR2 LQKENI. V dropped 0 bases and J dropped 1 base, with 9 bases sitting between them. The CDR3 has 15 amino acids. CDR3 in DNA: TGTGCCAGCTCACCACCTACGACAGCGAACACTGAAGCTTTCTTT. Amino acid sequence: CASSPPTTANTEAFF. Full variable domain (remainder filled in from reference TRBV18 and TRBJ1-1): NAGVMQNPRHLVRRRGQEARLRCSPMKGHSHVYWYRQLPEEGLKFMVYLQKENIIDESGMPKERFSAEFPKEGPSILRIQQVVRGDSAAYFCASSPPTTANTEAFFGQGTRLTVV.

V and J are TRBV6-6 and TRBJ2-7; 8 positions match TRBD1. CDR1 and CDR2 from the germline V gene are MNHNY and SVGAGI (reference sequence). With 10 bases clipped from V and 3 bases from J, the junction kept 5 bases outside the gene matches. The CDR3 has 12 residues. CDR3 DNA sequence: TGTGCCACCTGGACAGGGAACTACGAGCAGTACTTC. It codes for CATWTGNYEQYF.

V and J are TRBV5-1 and TRBJ2-7, with TRBD2 identical over 12 bases. The germline V gene has CDR1 SGHRS and CDR2 YFSETQ. V trimming: 4 bases; J trimming: 4 bases; junction bases outside the gene matches: 9. This CDR3 contains 16 residues. CDR3 coding DNA: TGCGCCAGCAGCCCCGGACTAGCGGGGCGATTATACGAGCAGTACTTC. This encodes CASSPGLAGRLYEQYF.

This clone was detected only a few times. The CDR3 sequence is CASSLAPGTGSYEQYF. Here the CDR3 DNA reads TGTGCCAGCAGCTTAGCCCCCGGGACAGGGTCCTACGAGCAGTACTTC. The chain has TRBV5-4 and TRBJ2-7; TRBD1 matches 9 bases. V lost 2 bases and J lost 1; bases outside the gene matches: 7. Germline lookup yields CDR1 SGHNT and CDR2 YYREEE (reference sequence). The CDR3 is made up of 16 amino acids.

This chain links TRBV11-2 with TRBJ1-2, with D possibly being TRBD1 (5 bases). The germline gives CDR1 SGHAT, CDR2 FQNNGV. This CDR3 spans 12 amino acids. Trimming pared 4 bases from V and 6 bases from J, leaving 9 bases between. Here the CDR3 reads CASSSNRNGYTF. Written as DNA, the CDR3 is TGTGCCAGCAGCTCGAACAGGAATGGCTACACCTTC.

This chain joins TRBV6-5 and TRBJ1-6; the D is unclear. The germline CDR1 and CDR2 sequences are MNHEY and SVGAGI. The ends were cut back, 11 bases at V and 7 bases at J, with 15 bases in the middle. The CDR3 has 13 amino acids. The CDR3 DNA follows: TGTGCCGCCAGCCGAACAGAAAATTCACCCCTCCACTTT. Translating it yields CAASRTENSPLHF.